A single sample is the source of the 26 T cell receptor beta chains below, sequenced in a study of identical twins. Via MiXCR, TCRdb re-called the 5' RACE reads, giving one row per CDR3 protein. This table holds 700,000 to 950,000 distinct CDR3 sequences, around 12% found once. The same sample was also used in a study of yellow fever vaccine responses in identical twins.

Input material: PBMCs. The receptors derive from a woman between 18 and 29 years old in good health.

This rearrangement joins TRBV5-4 to TRBJ2-3, with D perhaps TRBD2 (6 bases). Germline V lookup: CDR1 SGHNT, CDR2 YYREEE (reference sequence). The CDR3 has 15 amino acids. V lost 6 bases and J 4 bases, leaving 18 bases between the germline ends. The CDR3 reads CASTPMEGKSDTQYF. The CDR3 DNA reads as TGTGCCAGCACCCCCATGGAGGGAAAATCAGATACGCAGTATTTT.

CDR3 sequence: CASSDPSGSLYNEQFF. The CDR3, as DNA: TGCGCCAGCAGTGATCCCAGCGGGAGCCTCTACAATGAGCAGTTCTTC. This chain connects TRBV10-2 to TRBJ2-1; 8 bases line up with TRBD2. CDR3 length: 16 amino acids. Germline V gene data show CDR1 as WSHSY and CDR2 as SAAADI. With 3 bases clipped from V and 3 bases from J, the junction kept 7 bases outside the gene matches.

The J gene is TRBJ1-6, the V gene TRBV3-1; D is perhaps TRBD1 (5 bases). V lost 4 bases and J 6 bases, leaving 10 bases between the germline ends. Germline-derived CDR1 and CDR2 are LGHDT and YNNKEL (reference sequence). The CDR3 covers 14 residues. Here the CDR3 reads CASSPDSFNSPLHF. CDR3 coding DNA: TGTGCCAGCAGCCCAGACAGTTTTAATTCACCCCTCCACTTT. Variable domain in full (rest from reference TRBV3-1 and TRBJ1-6): DTAVSQTPKYLVTQMGNDKSIKCEQNLGHDTMYWYKQDSKKFLKIMFSYNNKELIINETVPNRFSPKSPDKAHLNLHINSLELGDSAVYFCASSPDSFNSPLHFGNGTRLTVT.

This clonotype came up many times. This CDR3 is CARGHEQFF. The CDR3, as DNA: TGCGCCAGGGGACATGAGCAGTTCTTC. The chain employs TRBV10-1 and TRBJ2-1, with D possibly called TRBD1 or TRBD2 (5 bases each). The V and J ends lost 9 bases and 8 bases respectively, with 5 bases between them. The CDR3 sequence is 9 residues long. Germline V gene lookup returns CDR1 WNHNN and CDR2 SYGVQD (reference sequence).

This clonotype was observed a handful of times. This rearrangement joins TRBV7-3 to TRBJ2-1; 7 nucleotides align to TRBD2. Germline V CDR1 and CDR2: SGHTA, FQGTGA. This CDR3 region has 16 residues. The ends lost 1 base at V and 6 bases at J; junction bases unmatched: 9. CDR3 sequence: CASSLMGGSPPNEQFF. CDR3 coding DNA: TGTGCCAGCAGCTTAATGGGCGGGAGCCCCCCCAATGAGCAGTTCTTC.

This clonotype turned up a few times. The chain recombines TRBV3-1 with TRBJ1-1; the match to TRBD1 covers 9 bases. The ends lost 6 bases at V and 5 bases at J; junction bases unmatched: 10. There are 15 residues in the CDR3. The germline V gene encodes CDR1 LGHDT and CDR2 YNNKEL (reference sequence). The CDR3 nucleotides read TGTGCCAGCAGTCCTCGGGACAGGGCGGAGACTGAAGCTTTCTTT. It yields the protein CASSPRDRAETEAFF. Drawing the rest from reference TRBV3-1 and TRBJ1-1, the complete variable domain is DTAVSQTPKYLVTQMGNDKSIKCEQNLGHDTMYWYKQDSKKFLKIMFSYNNKELIINETVPNRFSPKSPDKAHLNLHINSLELGDSAVYFCASSPRDRAETEAFFGQGTRLTVV.

The rearrangement uses TRBV5-1 and TRBJ2-1, with D perhaps matching TRBD1 or TRBD2 (5 bases each). Germline CDR1 is SGHRS and CDR2 is YFSETQ. V was clipped by 3 bases and J by 6 bases, with 13 bases between them. The CDR3 is 14 residues long. Written as DNA, the CDR3 is TGCGCCAGCAGCTACCCGGGACCTCCCAATGAGCAGTTCTTC. Translated: CASSYPGPPNEQFF.

This clonotype came up a few times. V usage is TRBV5-5 and J usage is TRBJ2-7; TRBD1 matches at 7 bases. Trimming took 4 bases from V and 3 from J; bases not matched to a gene: 10. CDR3 length: 15 residues. CDR1 is SGHKS, CDR2 YYEKEE, per germline (reference sequence). Written as DNA, the CDR3 is TGTGCCAGCAGCCCACTGATGGCAGGGGGCTACGAGCAGTACTTC. This encodes CASSPLMAGGYEQYF.

In nucleotides, the CDR3 is TGTGCCAGCAGTGAAGCGGACAGGGTTGAGACCCAGTACTTC. Translation gives CASSEADRVETQYF. This chain connects TRBV2 to TRBJ2-5; 8 positions match TRBD1. CDR1 SNHLY and CDR2 FYNNEI come from the germline V gene. Losses at the gene ends were 0 bases for V and 5 bases for J; bases not matched to a gene: 2. This CDR3 has 14 amino acids. Full variable domain (remainder filled in from reference TRBV2 and TRBJ2-5): EPEVTQTPSHQVTQMGQEVILRCVPISNHLYFYWYRQILGQKVEFLVSFYNNEISEKSEIFDDQFSVERPDGSNFTLKIRSTKLEDSAMYFCASSEADRVETQYFGPGTRLLVL.

This clonotype was found a few times. The gene calls are TRBV20-1 and TRBJ1-1, with 7 bases aligning to TRBD1. The junction had 6 bases not matched to a gene; V was cut back by 0 bases and J by 5 bases. CDR3 length: 14 residues. Looked up from germline, CDR1 is DFQATT and CDR2 is SNEGSKA (reference sequence). Here the CDR3 DNA reads TGCAGTGCTAGAGACAACAGGGGAAGTACTGAAGCTTTCTTT. It is translated as CSARDNRGSTEAFF.

This clonotype was detected only a few times. The CDR3 DNA follows: TGTGCCAGCAGCCAAAGAGGGACTAGCGGGGGAATAAATGAGCAGTTCTTC. The encoded protein is CASSQRGTSGGINEQFF. This sequence joins TRBV3-1 and TRBJ2-1, with 14 bases that match TRBD2. CDR1 LGHDT and CDR2 YNNKEL come from the germline V gene (reference sequence). J lost 7 bases, V lost 2 bases, and 7 bases had no gene match. The CDR3 runs to 17 residues.

Ten or more counts support this clonotype. V gene TRBV7-8 combines with J gene TRBJ2-1; maybe TRBD2 (6 bases). Trimming shortened V by 6 bases and J by 2 bases, and 8 bases separated the two germline ends. This CDR3 comprises 13 residues. Germline lookup yields CDR1 SGHVS and CDR2 FQNEAQ. CDR3 DNA: TGTGCCAGCAGACCGGGAGCCTACAATGAGCAGTTCTTC. As protein: CASRPGAYNEQFF. Full variable domain (missing parts from reference TRBV7-8 and TRBJ2-1): GAGVSQSPRYKVAKRGQDVALRCDPISGHVSLFWYQQALGQGPEFLTYFQNEAQLDKSGLPSDRFFAERPEGSVSTLKIQRTQQEDSAVYLCASRPGAYNEQFFGPGTRLTVL.

The rearrangement links TRBV15 to TRBJ1-1; 9 bases map to TRBD1. Trimming removed 1 base from V and 4 bases from J; junction bases left unmatched: 1. The CDR3 has 14 amino acids. Germline lookup yields CDR1 LNHNV and CDR2 YYDKDF (reference sequence). The CDR3 DNA follows: TGTGCCACCAGCAGAGGGACAGGGGTCACTGAAGCTTTCTTT. Translation: CATSRGTGVTEAFF.

The rearrangement joins TRBV10-3 to TRBJ2-1; D assignment may be TRBD1 or TRBD2 (5 bases each). This CDR3 spans 15 amino acids. The V gene lost 5 bases and the J gene lost 2 bases, with 13 bases spanning the gap. Per germline, CDR1 ENHRY and CDR2 SYGVKD. CDR3 nucleotides: TGTGCCATCAGTACCGGGACGGCCACCTACAATGAGCAGTTCTTC. It translates to CAISTGTATYNEQFF.

The chain links TRBV28 to TRBJ1-5; no definite D call. The V gene lost 7 bases and the J gene lost 9 bases, with 16 bases spanning the gap. The CDR3 contains 13 residues. Germline V gene data show CDR1 as MDHEN and CDR2 as SYDVKM. The CDR3 DNA follows: TGTGCCAGCACCCTGGCTAAAGGGTCGCCCCAGCATTTT. It encodes CASTLAKGSPQHF. The entire variable domain, with the rest obtained from reference TRBV28 and TRBJ1-5, is as follows: DVKVTQSSRYLVKRTGEKVFLECVQDMDHENMFWYRQDPGLGLRLIYFSYDVKMKEKGDIPEGYSVSREKKERFSLILESASTNQTSMYLCASTLAKGSPQHFGDGTRLSIL.

CDR3 residues: CASSMFWAEETQYF. The CDR3 DNA is TGTGCCAGCAGCATGTTTTGGGCCGAAGAGACCCAGTACTTC. This chain joins TRBV7-8 and TRBJ2-5; D is undetermined. Trimming shortened V by 5 bases and J by 3 bases, and 13 bases separated the two germline ends. The CDR3 length is 14 residues. CDR1 SGHVS and CDR2 FQNEAQ come from the germline V gene.

This clonotype was picked up many times. This chain uses TRBV6-2 or TRBV6-3 with TRBJ2-2, with 10 bases fitting TRBD1. The CDR3 runs 20 residues. CDR1 and CDR2 from the germline V gene are MNHEY and SVGEGT. Germline trimming cut 6 bases from V and 0 bases from J; bases unmatched to any gene: 16. CDR3 sequence reads: CASSLTGQGFYASNTGELFF. CDR3 sequence (DNA): TGTGCCAGCAGCCTGACGGGACAGGGGTTTTACGCTTCGAACACCGGGGAGCTGTTTTTT.

There are a few counts of this clonotype. The chain is built from TRBV5-5 and TRBJ1-1; D perhaps matches TRBD1 (5 bases). The CDR3 sequence is 14 residues long. CDR1 SGHKS and CDR2 YYEKEE come from the germline V gene (reference sequence). V lost 4 bases and J lost 3, with 13 bases in between. CDR3 protein: CASSNRFGDTEAFF. CDR3 DNA sequence: TGTGCCAGCAGCAACAGGTTTGGTGACACTGAAGCTTTCTTT.

This clonotype turned up a few times. The V call is TRBV5-1, the J call TRBJ2-7; TRBD2 might be the D (6 bases). Germline assignment: CDR1 SGHRS and CDR2 YFSETQ. V lost 0 bases and J lost 2, with 12 bases in between. This CDR3 is 15 amino acids long. DNA of the CDR3: TGCGCCAGCAGCTTGGGGGGACGGGGGACCTACGAGCAGTACTTC. As protein: CASSLGGRGTYEQYF.

The CDR3 DNA sequence: TGCGCCTGCACCGGGACTAACTCCTACGAGCAGTACTTC. It encodes CACTGTNSYEQYF. This sequence joins TRBV10-2 and TRBJ2-7; 7 bases line up with TRBD2. The V gene's germline CDR1 is WSHSY and CDR2 SAAADI. The CDR3 is made up of 13 amino acids. V gave up 11 bases and J gave up 0 bases; unmatched junction bases: 7.

This clonotype occurred a few times. The rearrangement joins TRBV11-2 to TRBJ2-5; D is undetermined. Deletions cut 5 bases from V and 1 base from J, with 8 bases between. In germline, CDR1 is SGHAT, CDR2 FQNNGV. CDR3 length equals 13 residues. CDR3 in DNA: TGTGCCAGCAGCCCCCTGTTCCAAGAGACCCAGTACTTC. Protein: CASSPLFQETQYF.

This clonotype was counted a few times. The CDR3 sequence is CASSLGGGQNEQYF. In nucleotides, the CDR3 is TGTGCCAGCAGTCTAGGGGGAGGGCAAAACGAGCAGTACTTC. The V gene is TRBV7-8, the J gene TRBJ2-7; TRBD2 is a possible D gene (7 bases). The CDR3 sequence is 14 residues long. The germline gives CDR1 SGHVS, CDR2 FQNEAQ. V shed 6 bases and J shed 5 bases, with 17 bases lying between them.

The chain couples TRBV6-2 or TRBV6-3 to TRBJ2-3; 7 nucleotides match TRBD1. Germline trimming cut 6 bases from V and 3 bases from J; bases unmatched to any gene: 6. The CDR3 runs 14 residues. Germline V gene lookup returns CDR1 MNHEY and CDR2 SVGEGT. The CDR3 sequence: CASRSSGGTDTQYF. In DNA form, the CDR3 reads TGTGCCAGCAGGTCTTCAGGGGGAACAGATACGCAGTATTTT.

V usage is TRBV6-6 and J usage is TRBJ2-7, with D perhaps matching TRBD1 or TRBD2 (5 bases each). The CDR3 loop spans 13 amino acids. V shed 6 bases and J shed 3 bases, with 12 bases lying between them. Germline-derived CDR1 and CDR2 are MNHNY and SVGAGI (reference sequence). For the CDR3, the DNA is TGTGCCAGCAGACGGGGCTCGGACTACGAGCAGTACTTC. This sequence encodes CASRRGSDYEQYF.

The V call is TRBV10-3, the J call TRBJ2-5, with 9 bases that match TRBD2. Germline lookup yields CDR1 ENHRY and CDR2 SYGVKD. V shed 10 bases, J shed 2 bases, and the junction held 8 bases outside the gene matches. The CDR3 spans 14 residues. The CDR3 region is CASRRAGGQETQYF. CDR3 nucleotide sequence: TGTGCCAGCCGCCGGGCGGGAGGGCAAGAGACCCAGTACTTC.

V and J are TRBV29-1 and TRBJ2-5; maybe TRBD1 (6 bases). Trimming left V 7 bases short and J 5 bases short, with 20 bases between. Germline CDR1 SQVTM, CDR2 ANQGSEA. The CDR3 is 14 amino acids. The CDR3 nucleotides read TGCAGCGCAGCGTTACAGGGATTCGGCGAGACCCAGTACTTC. This sequence encodes CSAALQGFGETQYF.